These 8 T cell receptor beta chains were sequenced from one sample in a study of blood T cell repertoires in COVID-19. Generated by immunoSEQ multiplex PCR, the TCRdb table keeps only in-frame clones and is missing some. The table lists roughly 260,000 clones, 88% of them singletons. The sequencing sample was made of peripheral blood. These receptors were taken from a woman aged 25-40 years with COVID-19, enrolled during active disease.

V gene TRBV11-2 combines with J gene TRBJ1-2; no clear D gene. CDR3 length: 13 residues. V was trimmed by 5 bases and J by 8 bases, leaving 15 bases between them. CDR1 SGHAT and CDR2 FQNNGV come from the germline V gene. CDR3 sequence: CASSRIAFSGYTF. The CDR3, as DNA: TGTGCCAGCAGCCGCATAGCATTCTCGGGCTACACCTTC.

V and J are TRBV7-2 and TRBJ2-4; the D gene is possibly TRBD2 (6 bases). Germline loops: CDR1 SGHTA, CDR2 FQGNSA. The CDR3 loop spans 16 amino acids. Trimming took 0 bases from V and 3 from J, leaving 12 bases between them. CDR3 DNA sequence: TGTGCCAGCAGCTTAGCGGGGGGAACCCTCAAAAACATTCAGTACTTC. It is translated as CASSLAGGTLKNIQYF.

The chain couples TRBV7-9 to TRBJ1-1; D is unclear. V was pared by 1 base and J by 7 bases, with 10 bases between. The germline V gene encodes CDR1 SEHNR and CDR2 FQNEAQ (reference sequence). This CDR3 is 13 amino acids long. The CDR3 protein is CASSLDGGHEAFF. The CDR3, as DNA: TGTGCCAGCAGCTTAGATGGCGGTCATGAAGCTTTCTTT.

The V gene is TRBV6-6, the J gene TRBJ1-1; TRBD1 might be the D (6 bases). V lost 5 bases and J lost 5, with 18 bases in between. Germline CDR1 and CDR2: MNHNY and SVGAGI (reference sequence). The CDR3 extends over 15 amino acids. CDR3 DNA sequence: TGTGCCAGCAGTAAGGCTCAGACAGGTATAACTGAAGCTTTCTTT. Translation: CASSKAQTGITEAFF.

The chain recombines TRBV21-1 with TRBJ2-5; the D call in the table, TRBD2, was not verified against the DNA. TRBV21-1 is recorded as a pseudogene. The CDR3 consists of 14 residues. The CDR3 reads CASSKGGLEETQYF. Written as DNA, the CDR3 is TGTGCCAGCAGCAAAGGGGGACTAGAAGAGACCCAGTACTTC.

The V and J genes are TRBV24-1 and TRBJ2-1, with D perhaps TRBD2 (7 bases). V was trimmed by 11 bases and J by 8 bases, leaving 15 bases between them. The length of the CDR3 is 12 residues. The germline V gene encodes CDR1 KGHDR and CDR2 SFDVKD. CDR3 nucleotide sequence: TGTGCCAGCGGCCTAGGGGGGGATGAGCAGTTCTTC. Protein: CASGLGGDEQFF.

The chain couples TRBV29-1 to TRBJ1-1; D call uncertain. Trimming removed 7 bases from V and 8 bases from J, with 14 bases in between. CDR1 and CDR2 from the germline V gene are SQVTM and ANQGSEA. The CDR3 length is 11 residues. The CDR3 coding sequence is TGCAGCGCTCAGGCTGCCGGCGAAGCTTTCTTT. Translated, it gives CSAQAAGEAFF.

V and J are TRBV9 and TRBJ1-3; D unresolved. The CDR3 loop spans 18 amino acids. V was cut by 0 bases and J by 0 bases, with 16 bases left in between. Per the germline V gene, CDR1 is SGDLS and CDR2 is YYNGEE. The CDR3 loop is CASSVAPLGLGSGNTIYF. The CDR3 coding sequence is TGTGCCAGCAGCGTAGCCCCTCTAGGATTAGGCTCTGGAAACACCATATATTTT.